Listed here are 10 T cell receptor beta chains from one sample, sequenced in a study of graft-versus-host responses after intestinal transplantation. Clones were sequenced by immunoSEQ multiplex PCR, and TCRdb holds only the in-frame ones, with some missing. The sample carries roughly 120,000 clones, just over 90% recorded once. What these receptors recognize is not known. This material consisted of unstimulated CD4+ T cells sorted from spleen or lymph node cells, taken before transplant. These receptors were taken from a human donor who was the organ donor for an intestinal transplant.

The chain links TRBV10-2 to TRBJ1-5; 7 bases are a match to TRBD1. The CDR3 consists of 16 residues. V was clipped by 0 bases and J by 1 base; unmatched bases: 3. Germline V lookup: CDR1 WSHSY, CDR2 SAAADI. The CDR3 DNA sequence: TGCGCCAGCAGTGAGTCGCCGGGACAGAGCAATCAGCCCCAGCATTTT. The encoded protein is CASSESPGQSNQPQHF.

The CDR3, as DNA: TGTGCCAGCAGTGAACTGACAGGGGGAGTGCTCGAGCAGTACTTC. Amino acids: CASSELTGGVLEQYF. This sequence joins TRBV2 and TRBJ2-7; 9 positions match TRBD1. CDR1 is SNHLY and CDR2 is FYNNEI in the germline V gene. Unmatched junction bases numbered 8, after V lost 2 bases and J lost 6 bases. The CDR3 runs to 15 residues. Full variable domain (rest looked up from reference TRBV2 and TRBJ2-7): EPEVTQTPSHQVTQMGQEVILRCVPISNHLYFYWYRQILGQKVEFLVSFYNNEISEKSEIFDDQFSVERPDGSNFTLKIRSTKLEDSAMYFCASSELTGGVLEQYFGPGTRLTVT.

The chain carries TRBV25-1 and TRBJ2-3; TRBD1 matches 8 bases. The CDR3 extends over 15 amino acids. Germline trimming cut 0 bases from V and 6 bases from J; bases unmatched to any gene: 5. Germline V gene data show CDR1 as MGHDK and CDR2 as SYGVNS. CDR3 region: CASSEYRGRGDTQYF. The CDR3 coding sequence is TGTGCCAGCAGTGAATACAGGGGGCGCGGGGATACGCAGTATTTT. Full variable domain (remainder filled in from reference TRBV25-1 and TRBJ2-3): EADIYQTPRYLVIGTGKKITLECSQTMGHDKMYWYQQDPGMELHLIHYSYGVNSTEKGDLSSESTVSRIRTEHFPLTLESARPSHTSQYLCASSEYRGRGDTQYFGPGTRLTVL.

CDR3 sequence reads: CASSESNPGRPTGPPPGELFF. CDR3 nucleotide sequence: TGCGCCAGCAGTGAGTCCAATCCGGGGCGGCCCACGGGACCACCCCCCGGGGAGCTGTTTTTT. The V call is TRBV10-1, the J call TRBJ2-2; D might be TRBD1 or TRBD2, each matching 5 bases. Trimming pared 0 bases from V and 6 bases from J, leaving 29 bases between. The V gene's germline CDR1 is WNHNN and CDR2 SYGVQD (reference sequence). The CDR3 spans 21 residues.

The chain employs TRBV11-2 and TRBJ2-1, with no clear D. CDR3 length: 13 residues. V was pared by 0 bases and J by 9 bases, with 9 bases between. In germline, CDR1 is SGHAT, CDR2 FQNNGV. The CDR3 coding sequence is TGTGCCAGCAGCTTAGACCGGCGGAGTGAGCAGTTCTTC. Its translation is CASSLDRRSEQFF.

This clone was seen just once. The genes are TRBV7-9 and TRBJ1-1; D is ambiguous. V was shortened by 0 bases and J by 0 bases, with 14 bases between the two germline ends. The CDR3 spans 17 residues. Per the germline V gene, CDR1 is SEHNR and CDR2 is FQNEAQ (reference sequence). CDR3 loop: CASSLAESARMNTEAFF. The CDR3, as DNA: TGTGCCAGCAGCTTAGCAGAATCGGCACGCATGAACACTGAAGCTTTCTTT.

This clone was picked up one time. This chain links TRBV4-1 with TRBJ1-4; D ambiguous. The length of the CDR3 is 13 residues. CDR1 MGHRA and CDR2 YSYEKL come from the germline V gene. V lost 1 base to trimming and J lost 6 bases, with 6 bases between them. CDR3 residues: CASSQVLYEKLFF. CDR3 DNA sequence: TGCGCCAGCAGCCAAGTCTTATATGAAAAACTGTTTTTT.

The genes are TRBV30 and TRBJ1-5; D call uncertain. V was pared by 0 bases and J by 11 bases, with 17 bases between. There are 14 residues in the CDR3. CDR1 is GTSNPN and CDR2 is SVGIG in the germline V gene (reference sequence). The CDR3 loop is CAWSVTGGSGSQHF. The CDR3 DNA sequence: TGTGCCTGGAGTGTAACCGGCGGATCTGGATCCCAGCATTTT.

This clone has only one observation. The rearrangement links TRBV28 to TRBJ1-2; no clear D. The CDR3 spans 11 residues. V lost 2 bases and J lost 7, with 5 bases in between. Germline V gene data show CDR1 as MDHEN and CDR2 as SYDVKM. The CDR3 reads CASSLGVGYTF. The CDR3 coding sequence is TGTGCCAGCAGTTTAGGGGTTGGCTACACCTTC.

The chain has TRBV30 and TRBJ2-1; TRBD1 matches at 8 bases. Trimming cost V 5 bases and J 6 bases; bases outside gene matches: 9. This CDR3 has 14 amino acids. Looked up from germline, CDR1 is GTSNPN and CDR2 is SVGIG (reference sequence). The CDR3 region has the DNA TGTGCCTGGCAACCGGGACAGGTGGTCAATGAGCAGTTCTTC. As protein: CAWQPGQVVNEQFF. Complete variable domain (other parts from reference TRBV30 and TRBJ2-1): SQTIHQWPATLVQPVGSPLSLECTVEGTSNPNLYWYRQAAGRGLQLLFYSVGIGQISSEVPQNLSASRPQDRQFILSSKKLLLSDSGFYLCAWQPGQVVNEQFFGPGTRLTVL.